The 26 T cell receptor beta chains below come from one sample, sequenced in a study of cytomegalovirus exposure and HLA in healthy donors. PCR amplification relied on 60 Vbeta primers (plus 13 Jbeta primers). Some clones are missing from TCRdb's copy, which holds only in-frame ones; the method was immunoSEQ multiplex PCR. Recorded for this sample: some 200,000 clones. The specimen sequenced was PBMCs. These receptors all stem from a boy younger than 18 in good health and CMV-seronegative.

This sequence joins TRBV4-3 and TRBJ1-2, with D hard to call. CDR1 is LGHNA, CDR2 YSLEER, per germline. This CDR3 spans 15 amino acids. V lost 0 bases, J lost 0 bases, and 8 bases lay in between. The CDR3 nucleotides read TGCGCCAGCAGCCAAGATCCTCGAGCTAACTATGGCTACACCTTC. It codes for CASSQDPRANYGYTF.

The chain links TRBV7-3 to TRBJ1-1; 8 bases map to TRBD1. Germline CDR1 and CDR2: SGHTA and FQGTGA. CDR3 length: 14 amino acids. Germline trimming cut 0 bases from V and 6 bases from J; bases unmatched to any gene: 3. The DNA of the CDR3 is TGTGCCAGCAGCTTAACGTTGACAGGGGCTGAAGCTTTCTTT. Its protein is CASSLTLTGAEAFF.

The CDR3 loop reads CASSTTGLRSGANVLTF. The CDR3 nucleotides read TGTGCCAGCAGTACTACAGGGCTGCGCTCTGGGGCCAACGTCCTGACTTTC. This sequence joins TRBV28 and TRBJ2-6; possible D gene TRBD1, 6 bases. V gave up 5 bases and J gave up 0 bases, with 14 bases separating them. From germline, CDR1 is MDHEN and CDR2 SYDVKM. The CDR3 is 17 amino acids.

The chain links TRBV2 to TRBJ1-2; TRBD1 is a possible D gene (5 bases). This CDR3 is 13 amino acids long. The germline V and J ends were trimmed by 11 bases and 7 bases, with 20 bases remaining between them. Germline loops: CDR1 SNHLY, CDR2 FYNNEI. CDR3 DNA sequence: TGTGCCGCCTATGGTGGGGGGATTGCTGGCTACACCTTC. Residues: CAAYGGGIAGYTF.

The chain is built from TRBV7-8 and TRBJ1-1, with D possibly matching TRBD1 (6 bases). Germline CDR1 SGHVS, CDR2 FQNEAQ. This CDR3 spans 14 amino acids. Trimming left V 4 bases short and J 4 bases short, with 13 bases between. The CDR3 nucleotides are TGTGCCAGCAGCTCTAGTGGACAGTTCACTGAAGCTTTCTTT. This gives the protein CASSSSGQFTEAFF.

The chain couples TRBV11-3 to TRBJ2-7, with no clear D. Germline CDR1 and CDR2: SGHNT and YENEEA. The CDR3 totals 14 residues. V was shortened by 4 bases and J by 0 bases, with 10 bases between the two germline ends. CDR3 bases: TGTGCCAGCAGCTCTACGGAGAGCTCCTACGAGCAGTACTTC. Its protein product is CASSSTESSYEQYF.

The V and J genes are TRBV18 and TRBJ2-3; D is unresolved. Germline V gives CDR1 KGHSH, CDR2 LQKENI. The V gene lost 5 bases and the J gene lost 0 bases, with 6 bases spanning the gap. The CDR3 loop spans 13 amino acids. Written as DNA, the CDR3 is TGTGCCAGCTCAGCCGGGAGCACAGATACGCAGTATTTT. This sequence encodes CASSAGSTDTQYF.

This CDR3 reads CASSLDRGRMNTEAFF. For the CDR3, the DNA is TGTGCCAGCTCACTGGACAGGGGGAGAATGAACACTGAAGCTTTCTTT. The chain recombines TRBV18 with TRBJ1-1, with 10 bases identical to TRBD1. This CDR3 is 16 amino acids long. The V gene's germline CDR1 is KGHSH and CDR2 LQKENI. With V trimmed by 4 bases and J by 0 bases, 5 bases remained unmatched.

J is TRBJ2-7 and V is TRBV7-2, with TRBD2 identical over 8 bases. V gave up 3 bases and J gave up 6 bases; unmatched junction bases: 13. Germline CDR1 and CDR2: SGHTA and FQGNSA. The CDR3 has 16 amino acids. The CDR3 region has the DNA TGTGCCAGCAGCTTCTTTCGGGGGGGCAGCTTTGGCGAGCAGTACTTC. It yields the protein CASSFFRGGSFGEQYF.

The chain has TRBV6-1 and TRBJ2-7; tentatively, D is TRBD2 (6 bases). Germline V gives CDR1 MNHNS, CDR2 SASEGT. The germline V and J ends were trimmed by 5 bases and 1 base, with 15 bases remaining between them. This CDR3 region has 15 residues. CDR3 nucleotide sequence: TGTGCCAGCAGTAAAAGGCAGGGAGGTTCCTACGAGCAGTACTTC. Translation: CASSKRQGGSYEQYF.

This chain uses TRBV29-1 with TRBJ2-5; 7 positions agree with TRBD2. CDR3 length: 14 amino acids. Germline lookup yields CDR1 SQVTM and CDR2 ANQGSEA. After removal of 1 base from V and 5 bases from J, the junction contained 7 bases not matched to a gene. The CDR3 DNA follows: TGCAGCGTTGAAGTAGCGGGTCTGGGGGAGACCCAGTACTTC. This gives the protein CSVEVAGLGETQYF.

V gene TRBV6-5 combines with J gene TRBJ1-2; D unresolved. From germline, CDR1 is MNHEY and CDR2 SVGAGI. This CDR3 has 14 residues. Between the trimmed V and J ends, which lost 2 bases and 3 bases, there was a span of 10 bases. CDR3 in DNA: TGTGCCAGCAGTTACGGACCCGGGGACTATGGCTACACCTTC. This sequence encodes CASSYGPGDYGYTF.

The chain is built from TRBV28 and TRBJ1-5; no reliable D call. Germline CDR1 reads MDHEN; CDR2 reads SYDVKM. The CDR3 totals 13 residues. The V and J ends lost 4 bases and 2 bases respectively, with 6 bases between them. The DNA of the CDR3 is TGTGCCAGCAGTTGGAGAGGCAATCAGCCCCAGCATTTT. Translated, it gives CASSWRGNQPQHF.

The CDR3 spells CATSSRTGVVGELFF. CDR3 bases: TGTGCCACCAGCTCCCGGACAGGGGTGGTCGGGGAGCTGTTTTTT. V gene TRBV15 combines with J gene TRBJ2-2, with 9 positions matching TRBD1. Trimming cost V 5 bases and J 7 bases; bases outside gene matches: 8. The CDR3 runs to 15 residues. The germline CDR1 and CDR2 sequences are LNHNV and YYDKDF (reference sequence). Combining the CDR3 with reference TRBV15 and TRBJ2-2 gives the whole variable domain DAMVIQNPRYQVTQFGKPVTLSCSQTLNHNVMYWYQQKSSQAPKLLFHYYDKDFNNEADTPDNFQSRRPNTSFCFLDIRSPGLGDTAMYLCATSSRTGVVGELFFGEGSRLTVL.

The chain carries TRBV11-2 and TRBJ1-6, with TRBD1 matching 8 bases. CDR3 size: 11 residues. Germline V gives CDR1 SGHAT, CDR2 FQNNGV. V lost 4 bases and J lost 16; bases outside the gene matches: 3. The CDR3 region is CASSYGQGLHF. The DNA for the CDR3 is TGTGCCAGCAGCTACGGACAGGGACTCCACTTT. Supplemented by reference TRBV11-2 and TRBJ1-6, the full variable domain reads EAGVAQSPRYKIIEKRQSVAFWCNPISGHATLYWYQQILGQGPKLLIQFQNNGVVDDSQLPKDRFSAERLKGVDSTLKIQPAKLEDSAVYLCASSYGQGLHFGNGTRLTVT.

The chain recombines TRBV4-1 with TRBJ2-2, with D tentatively TRBD1 (6 bases). CDR3 length equals 14 residues. V lost 4 bases and J lost 3, with 9 bases in between. CDR1 MGHRA and CDR2 YSYEKL come from the germline V gene. The CDR3, as DNA: TGCGCCAGCAGCCCCGACAGGTACACCGGGGAGCTGTTTTTT. Translating it yields CASSPDRYTGELFF.

This rearrangement joins TRBV5-6 to TRBJ1-2; D remains ambiguous. CDR3 size: 15 residues. V was trimmed by 4 bases and J by 3 bases, leaving 16 bases between them. CDR1 and CDR2 from the germline V gene are SGHDT and YYEEEE. The CDR3 spells CASSGAGRDYYGYTF. The DNA for the CDR3 is TGTGCCAGCAGCGGAGCTGGACGGGATTACTATGGCTACACCTTC.

The genes are TRBV11-3 and TRBJ2-7, with a tentative D call TRBD2 (5 bases). Germline values: CDR1 SGHNT, CDR2 YENEEA. The V end lost 1 base, the J end lost 1 base, and 14 bases lay between the germline ends. The CDR3 runs to 16 residues. CDR3 amino acids: CASSLGVRELSYEQYF. CDR3 coding DNA: TGTGCCAGCAGCTTAGGGGTGAGGGAACTGTCCTACGAGCAGTACTTC.

The rearrangement joins TRBV11-2 to TRBJ1-1; 10 bases agree with TRBD1. V trimming: 5 bases; J trimming: 5 bases; junction bases outside the gene matches: 8. Germline values: CDR1 SGHAT, CDR2 FQNNGV. The CDR3 spans 15 residues. In DNA form, the CDR3 reads TGTGCCAGCAGCCCCGCCGGGACAGGGGAGACTGAAGCTTTCTTT. It yields the protein CASSPAGTGETEAFF.

The rearrangement links TRBV4-1 to TRBJ1-5; D call uncertain. The CDR3 runs to 13 residues. The V and J ends lost 0 bases and 6 bases respectively, with 6 bases between them. CDR1 is MGHRA, CDR2 YSYEKL, per germline. This CDR3 reads CASSQDVVQPQHF. The CDR3 region has the DNA TGCGCCAGCAGCCAAGATGTAGTTCAGCCCCAGCATTTT.

The gene calls are TRBV30 and TRBJ1-1, with D unclear. The CDR3 runs to 11 residues. Per the germline V gene, CDR1 is GTSNPN and CDR2 is SVGIG (reference sequence). V was cut by 7 bases and J by 1 base, with 7 bases left in between. In DNA, the CDR3 is TGTGCCTCTAGTGCGAACACTGAAGCTTTCTTT. The encoded protein is CASSANTEAFF.

This chain links TRBV7-9 with TRBJ2-7; D is perhaps TRBD1 (6 bases). CDR3 size: 14 residues. Trimming took off 5 bases at V and 3 bases at J, with 14 bases between the two ends. The germline V gene has CDR1 SEHNR and CDR2 FQNEAQ (reference sequence). The CDR3 DNA reads TGTGCCAGCAGCCCACAGGGAAAAATCTACGAGCAGTACTTC. Its translation is CASSPQGKIYEQYF.

This chain connects TRBV15 to TRBJ1-5, with D possibly being TRBD1 (5 bases). Germline V CDR1 and CDR2: LNHNV, YYDKDF (reference sequence). The CDR3 is 15 amino acids. The V end was cut by 6 bases, the J end by 2 bases, with 14 bases between. In nucleotides, the CDR3 is TGTGCCACCAGGGATTTGACAGTCCGCAATCAGCCCCAGCATTTT. Amino acids: CATRDLTVRNQPQHF.

The chain links TRBV30 to TRBJ1-1; D might be TRBD1 (5 bases). Trimming cost V 0 bases and J 4 bases, with 9 bases left between them. Germline CDR1 is GTSNPN and CDR2 is SVGIG (reference sequence). The CDR3 totals 13 residues. The CDR3 DNA is TGTGCCTGGAGTGTTACAGGACCCACTGAAGCTTTCTTT. Protein: CAWSVTGPTEAFF.

The CDR3 DNA reads as TGTGCCAGCAGCCTTAGGTCCAGCGGGGGCCACGAGCAGTACTTC. Protein product: CASSLRSSGGHEQYF. The rearrangement joins TRBV11-3 to TRBJ2-7, with 8 bases matching TRBD2. Per the germline V gene, CDR1 is SGHNT and CDR2 is YENEEA. The CDR3 covers 15 residues. Unmatched junction bases numbered 11, after V lost 5 bases and J lost 5 bases.

The gene calls are TRBV4-1 and TRBJ1-1, with 9 bases fitting TRBD1. The CDR3 has 18 amino acids. V dropped 2 bases and J dropped 0; count of bases not matched to a gene: 10. CDR1 and CDR2 from the germline V gene are MGHRA and YSYEKL. CDR3 bases: TGCGCCAGCAGCCAACTCCTCGGGACAGGGTCTATGAACACTGAAGCTTTCTTT. Protein sequence: CASSQLLGTGSMNTEAFF.